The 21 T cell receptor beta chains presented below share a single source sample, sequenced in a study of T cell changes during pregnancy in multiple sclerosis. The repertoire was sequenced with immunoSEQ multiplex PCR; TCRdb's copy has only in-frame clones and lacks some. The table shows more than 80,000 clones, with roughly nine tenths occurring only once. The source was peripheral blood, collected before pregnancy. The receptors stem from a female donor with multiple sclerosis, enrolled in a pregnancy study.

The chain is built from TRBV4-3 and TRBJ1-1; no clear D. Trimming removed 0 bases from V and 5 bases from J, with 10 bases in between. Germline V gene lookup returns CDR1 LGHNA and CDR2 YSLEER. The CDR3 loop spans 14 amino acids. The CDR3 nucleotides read TGCGCCAGCAGCCAAGATCAAGGGAGGACTGAAGCTTTCTTT. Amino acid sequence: CASSQDQGRTEAFF.

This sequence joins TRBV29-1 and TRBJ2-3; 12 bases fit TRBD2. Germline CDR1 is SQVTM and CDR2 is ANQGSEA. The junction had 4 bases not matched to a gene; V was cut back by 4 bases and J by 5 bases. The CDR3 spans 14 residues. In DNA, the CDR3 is TGCAGCGTTGCTAGCGGGGGGGGCGGAGATACGCAGTATTTT. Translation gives CSVASGGGGDTQYF.

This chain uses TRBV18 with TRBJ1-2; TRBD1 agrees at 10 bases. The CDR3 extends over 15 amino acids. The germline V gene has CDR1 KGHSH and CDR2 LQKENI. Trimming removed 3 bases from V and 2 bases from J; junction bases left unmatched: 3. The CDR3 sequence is CASSPEDRGNYGYTF. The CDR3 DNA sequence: TGTGCCAGCTCACCTGAGGACAGGGGGAACTATGGCTACACCTTC. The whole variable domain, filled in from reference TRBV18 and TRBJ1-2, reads NAGVMQNPRHLVRRRGQEARLRCSPMKGHSHVYWYRQLPEEGLKFMVYLQKENIIDESGMPKERFSAEFPKEGPSILRIQQVVRGDSAAYFCASSPEDRGNYGYTFGSGTRLTVV.

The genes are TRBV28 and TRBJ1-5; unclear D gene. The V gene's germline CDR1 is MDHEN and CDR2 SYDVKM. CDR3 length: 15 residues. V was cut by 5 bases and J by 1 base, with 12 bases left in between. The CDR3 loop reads CASSGMSGSNQPQHF. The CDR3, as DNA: TGTGCCAGCAGTGGGATGAGCGGGAGCAATCAGCCCCAGCATTTT.

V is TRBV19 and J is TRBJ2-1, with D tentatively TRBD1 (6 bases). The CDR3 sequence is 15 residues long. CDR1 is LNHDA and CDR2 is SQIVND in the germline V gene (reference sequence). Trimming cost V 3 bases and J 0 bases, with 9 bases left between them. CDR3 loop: CASSMDSGSYNEQFF. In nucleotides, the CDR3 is TGTGCCAGTAGTATGGACAGTGGCTCCTACAATGAGCAGTTCTTC. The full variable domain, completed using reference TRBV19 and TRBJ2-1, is DGGITQSPKYLFRKEGQNVTLSCEQNLNHDAMYWYRQDPGQGLRLIYYSQIVNDFQKGDIAEGYSVSREKKESFPLTVTSAQKNPTAFYLCASSMDSGSYNEQFFGPGTRLTVL.

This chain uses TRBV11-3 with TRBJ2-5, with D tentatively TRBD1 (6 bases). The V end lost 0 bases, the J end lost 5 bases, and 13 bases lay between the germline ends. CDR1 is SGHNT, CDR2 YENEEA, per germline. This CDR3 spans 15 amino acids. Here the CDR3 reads CASSLDRDMSETQYF. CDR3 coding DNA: TGTGCCAGCAGCTTAGATAGGGACATGAGTGAGACCCAGTACTTC.

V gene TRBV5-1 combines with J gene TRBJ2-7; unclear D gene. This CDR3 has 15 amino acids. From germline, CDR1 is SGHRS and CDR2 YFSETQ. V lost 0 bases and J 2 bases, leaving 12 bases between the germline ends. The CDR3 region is CASSLARDLTYEQYF. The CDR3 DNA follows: TGCGCCAGCAGCTTGGCCCGAGACTTAACCTACGAGCAGTACTTC. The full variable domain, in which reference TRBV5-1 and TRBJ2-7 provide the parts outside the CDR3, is KAGVTQTPRYLIKTRGQQVTLSCSPISGHRSVSWYQQTPGQGLQFLFEYFSETQRNKGNFPGRFSGRQFSNSRSEMNVSTLELGDSALYLCASSLARDLTYEQYFGPGTRLTVT.

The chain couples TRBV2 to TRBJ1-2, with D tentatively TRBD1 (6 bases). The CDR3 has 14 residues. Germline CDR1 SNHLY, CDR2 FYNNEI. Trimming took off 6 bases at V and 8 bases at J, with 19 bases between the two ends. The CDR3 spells CASSFGQRQGGYTF. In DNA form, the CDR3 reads TGTGCCAGCAGCTTTGGACAGAGACAAGGCGGCTACACCTTC.

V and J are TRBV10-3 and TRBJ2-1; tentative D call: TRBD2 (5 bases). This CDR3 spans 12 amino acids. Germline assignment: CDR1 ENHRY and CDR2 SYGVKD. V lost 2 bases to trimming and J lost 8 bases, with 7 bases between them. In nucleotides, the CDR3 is TGTGCCATCAGTGAGGTACTAGATGAGCAGTTCTTC. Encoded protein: CAISEVLDEQFF.

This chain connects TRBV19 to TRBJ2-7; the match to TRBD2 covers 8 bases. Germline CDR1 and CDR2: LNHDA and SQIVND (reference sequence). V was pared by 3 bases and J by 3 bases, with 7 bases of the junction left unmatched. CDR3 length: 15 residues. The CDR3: CASSIGLAGVYEQYF. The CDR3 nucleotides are TGTGCCAGTAGTATCGGGCTAGCGGGTGTCTACGAGCAGTACTTC.

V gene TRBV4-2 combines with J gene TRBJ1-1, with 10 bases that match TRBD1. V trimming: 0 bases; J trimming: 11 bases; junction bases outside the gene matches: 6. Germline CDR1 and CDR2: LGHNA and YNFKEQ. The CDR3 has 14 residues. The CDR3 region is CASSQEDRGSMAFF. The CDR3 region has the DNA TGTGCCAGCAGCCAAGAGGACAGGGGGTCTATGGCTTTCTTT.

The CDR3 DNA is TGTGCCAGCAGTGAAGGGGGACTAGCGGGAGCTTGGGATGAGCAGTTCTTC. This codes for CASSEGGLAGAWDEQFF. The chain joins TRBV2 to TRBJ2-1; 14 bases match TRBD2. Germline CDR1 and CDR2: SNHLY and FYNNEI. CDR3 length equals 17 residues. The V and J ends lost 1 base and 8 bases, in that order; junction bases with no gene match: 7.

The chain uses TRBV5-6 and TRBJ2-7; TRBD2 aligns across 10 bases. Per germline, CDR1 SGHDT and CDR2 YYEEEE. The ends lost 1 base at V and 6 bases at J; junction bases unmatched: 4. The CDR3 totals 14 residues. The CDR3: CASSLIAGGSEQYF. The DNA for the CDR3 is TGTGCCAGCAGCTTGATAGCGGGAGGAAGCGAGCAGTACTTC.

The CDR3 protein is CASSLGQGAYYGYTF. The CDR3 DNA reads TGTGCCAGCAGCTTGGGTCAGGGGGCATACTATGGCTACACCTTC. J is TRBJ1-2 and V is TRBV5-6, with 8 bases lining up with TRBD1. From germline, CDR1 is SGHDT and CDR2 YYEEEE. This CDR3 has 15 amino acids. The trim removed 0 bases at V and 3 bases at J, leaving 4 bases unmatched.

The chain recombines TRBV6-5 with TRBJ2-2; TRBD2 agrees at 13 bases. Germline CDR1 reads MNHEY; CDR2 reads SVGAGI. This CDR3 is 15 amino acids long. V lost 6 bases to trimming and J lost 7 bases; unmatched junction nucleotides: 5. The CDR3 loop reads CASRRTSGGIGELFF. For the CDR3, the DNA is TGTGCCAGCAGAAGGACTAGCGGGGGAATCGGGGAGCTGTTTTTT.

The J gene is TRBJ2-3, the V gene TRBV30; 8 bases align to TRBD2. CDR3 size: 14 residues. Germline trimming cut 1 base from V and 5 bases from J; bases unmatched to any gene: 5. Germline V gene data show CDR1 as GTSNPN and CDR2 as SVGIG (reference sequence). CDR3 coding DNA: TGTGCCTGGAGTGCTAGCGGGTGGAAAGATACGCAGTATTTT. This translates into CAWSASGWKDTQYF.

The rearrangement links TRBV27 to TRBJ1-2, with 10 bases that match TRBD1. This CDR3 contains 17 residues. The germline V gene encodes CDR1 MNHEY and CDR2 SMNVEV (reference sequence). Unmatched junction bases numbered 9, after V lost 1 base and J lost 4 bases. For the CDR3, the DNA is TGTGCCAGCAGTTTATACGGGACAGGGGATATGTCCTATGGCTACACCTTC. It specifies CASSLYGTGDMSYGYTF.

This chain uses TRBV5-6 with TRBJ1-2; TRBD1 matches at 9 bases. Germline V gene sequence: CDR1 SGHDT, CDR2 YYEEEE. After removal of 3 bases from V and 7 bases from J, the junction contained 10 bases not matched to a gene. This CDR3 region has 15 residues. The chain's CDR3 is CASSYRDRELSGYTF. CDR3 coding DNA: TGTGCCAGCAGCTACCGGGACAGGGAGCTTAGTGGCTACACCTTC.

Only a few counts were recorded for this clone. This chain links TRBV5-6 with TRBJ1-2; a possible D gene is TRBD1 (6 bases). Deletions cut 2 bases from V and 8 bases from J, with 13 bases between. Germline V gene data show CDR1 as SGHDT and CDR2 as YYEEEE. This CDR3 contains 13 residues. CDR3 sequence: CASSFGGAGGYTF. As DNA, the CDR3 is TGTGCCAGCAGCTTTGGGGGCGCGGGCGGCTACACCTTC.

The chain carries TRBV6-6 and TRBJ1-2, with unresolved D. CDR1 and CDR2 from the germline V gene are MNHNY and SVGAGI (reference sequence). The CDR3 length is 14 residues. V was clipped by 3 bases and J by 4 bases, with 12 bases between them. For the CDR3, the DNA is TGTGCCAGCAGTTATACCGGGGTCATCTATGGCTACACCTTC. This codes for CASSYTGVIYGYTF.

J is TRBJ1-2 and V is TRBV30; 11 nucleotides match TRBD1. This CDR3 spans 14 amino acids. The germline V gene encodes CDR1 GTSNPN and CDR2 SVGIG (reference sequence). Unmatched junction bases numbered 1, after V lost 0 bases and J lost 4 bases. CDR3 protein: CAWSVGTGGYGYTF. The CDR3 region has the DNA TGTGCCTGGAGTGTCGGGACAGGGGGCTATGGCTACACCTTC.